A selection of T cell receptor beta chains follows, all from one sample in a study of blood T cell repertoires in COVID-19. Produced via immunoSEQ multiplex PCR; TCRdb's table is partial and in-frame only. The table includes about 82,000 clones, under 90% detected once. The sample comprised peripheral blood. All receptors derive from a middle-aged woman with active or convalescent COVID-19. The CDR3 runs from the conserved cysteine through the conserved F or W. Fields, in order: clone size, J gene, V gene, D gene, CDR3 DNA, CDR3 protein. A D gene is named only where the DNA matches it firmly. A row's size may be missing; if present it is once, few, many or a size class.

>-|TRBJ1-4|TRBV30|TRBD1
TGTGCCTGGAGTTTTGGGACAGGGCTGTTTTTT
CAWSFGTGLFF
>-|TRBJ2-7|TRBV19|TRBD1
TGTGCCAGTAGTCCTTCCGGGACAGGGGCCTACGAGCAGTACTTC
CASSPSGTGAYEQYF
>-|TRBJ2-5|TRBV7-9|TRBD2
TGTGCCAGCAGCTTCTTGCGGGGGAAAAAACAAGAGACCCAGTACTTC
CASSFLRGKKQETQYF
>-|TRBJ2-7|TRBV4-1|TRBD1
TGCGCCAGCAGTCCGGGACAGGGCATCTACGAGCAGTACTTC
CASSPGQGIYEQYF
>-|TRBJ2-5|TRBV3-1/TRBV3-2|-
TGTGCCAGCAGCCCCAACTGGGAGACCCAGTACTTC
CASSPNWETQYF
>-|TRBJ2-7|TRBV11-2|TRBD2
TGTGCCAGCAGCGCAAGCGGGACTAGGCTCGAGCAGTACTTC
CASSASGTRLEQYF
>-|TRBJ1-2|TRBV6-4|-
TGTGCCAGCAGTGAGGGCCCATCTTATAATGGCTACACCTTC
CASSEGPSYNGYTF
>-|TRBJ2-1|TRBV4-2|TRBD1
TGTGCCAGCAGCAGCGGACAGGGCCCCTACAATGAGCAGTTCTTC
CASSSGQGPYNEQFF
>few|TRBJ2-3|TRBV9|TRBD2
TGTGCCAGCAGCCCCCCTAGCGGGGGGGACACAGATACGCAGTATTTT
CASSPPSGGDTDTQYF
>-|TRBJ2-1|TRBV12-3/TRBV12-4|-
TGTGCCAGCAGTTTGGCGGATGGGGCTGAGTTCTTC
CASSLADGAEFF
>-|TRBJ2-7|TRBV12-5|-
TGTGCTAGTGGTTTGGTCGGTTTGGCGGCTAGCTCCTACGAGCAGTACTTC
CASGLVGLAASSYEQYF
>-|TRBJ2-5|TRBV4-1|TRBD2
TGCGCCAGCAGCCCGGCCGGCCCGGGAGGGGGGGGCTTTGGTATTAGGGAGACCCAGTACTTC
CASSPAGPGGGGFGIRETQYF
>-|TRBJ2-2|TRBV21-1|-
TGTGCCAGCAGCAAAGTACGCGGGAGGGCCGGATGGGACACCGGGGAGCTGTTTTTT
CASSKVRGRAGWDTGELFF
>-|TRBJ2-7|TRBV28|TRBD1
TGTGCCAGCAGTTCACACAGGGGCGGCGAGCAGTACTTC
CASSSHRGGEQYF
>-|TRBJ2-7|TRBV28|-
TGTGCCAGCAGCCCCCTATCATCGTGGGGAGGTGCCTACGAGCAGTACTTC
CASSPLSSWGGAYEQYF
>-|TRBJ1-5|TRBV9|-
TGTGCCAGCAGCGTAGCTGGAGTCCCCAATCAGCCCCAGCATTTT
CASSVAGVPNQPQHF
>-|TRBJ2-1|TRBV5-4|TRBD1
TGTGCCAGCAGCGACGACAGGGGACAGCAGTTCTTC
CASSDDRGQQFF
>-|TRBJ2-5|TRBV6-5|-
TGTGCCAGCTCCGCCCGAGGAGGGGGAGGGGAGACCCAGTACTTC
CASSARGGGGETQYF
>-|TRBJ2-1|TRBV11-2|TRBD2
TGTGCCAGCAGCTTAGTACTAGCGGTCAGGAATGAGCAGTTCTTC
CASSLVLAVRNEQFF
>-|TRBJ2-7|TRBV10-2|-
TGCGCCAGCAGTCTTCCACCGGGACTCATATTCTACGAGCAGTACTTC
CASSLPPGLIFYEQYF
>-|TRBJ2-7|TRBV6-2/TRBV6-3|TRBD2
TGTGCCAGCAGCTCCGGGGGGTCCTACGAGCAGTACTTC
CASSSGGSYEQYF
>few|TRBJ2-7|TRBV14|TRBD2
TGTGCCAGCAGCCCGAAGGCCCCACGACTAGCGGGAGAGGGGGAGCAGTACTTC
CASSPKAPRLAGEGEQYF
>-|TRBJ2-3|TRBV7-2|TRBD2
TGTGCCAGCAGCTTAGGGGTCCTAGCGGGGAGCACAGATACGCAGTATTTT
CASSLGVLAGSTDTQYF
>-|TRBJ2-5|TRBV30|-
TGTGCCTGGAGTACCTCGGGAGAGACCCAGTACTTC
CAWSTSGETQYF
>few|TRBJ1-4|TRBV10-3|-
TGTGCCATCAGTGGGACAATTCCGGGTGAAAAACTGTTTTTT
CAISGTIPGEKLFF
>-|TRBJ2-2|TRBV19|TRBD2
TGTGCCAGTAGTACCCGGACTAGCGGGAACACCGGGGAGCTGTTTTTT
CASSTRTSGNTGELFF